The 8 T cell receptor beta chains given below trace back to one sample, sequenced in a study of T cell responses to AZD1222 COVID-19 vaccine. Produced via immunoSEQ multiplex PCR; TCRdb's table is partial and in-frame only. This table holds under 130,000 clones, roughly nine tenths found once. The source material was peripheral blood, sampled 28 days after the second AZD1222 dose. Receptors originate from an adult who received the AZD1222 COVID-19 vaccine.

This chain links TRBV9 with TRBJ1-6, with a weak D call TRBD1 (6 bases). V lost 0 bases to trimming and J lost 3 bases, with 10 bases between them. Germline V gene data show CDR1 as SGDLS and CDR2 as YYNGEE. The CDR3 is 16 residues long. The CDR3 region has the DNA TGTGCCAGCAGCGTAGAACAGGGCAGCTATAATTCACCCCTCCACTTT. This gives the protein CASSVEQGSYNSPLHF.

This clone has only one observation. The chain is built from TRBV20-1 and TRBJ1-5, with D maybe TRBD1 (5 bases). Germline assignment: CDR1 DFQATT and CDR2 SNEGSKA (reference sequence). V lost 3 bases, J lost 5 bases, and 8 bases lay in between. The CDR3 extends over 12 amino acids. As DNA, the CDR3 is TGCAGTGCTAGTAGGGGCGATCAGCCCCAGCATTTT. This sequence encodes CSASRGDQPQHF.

V gene TRBV11-2 combines with J gene TRBJ2-7; TRBD2 might be the D (5 bases). This CDR3 is 15 amino acids long. Trimming took 6 bases from V and 1 from J, leaving 16 bases between them. Germline V gives CDR1 SGHAT, CDR2 FQNNGV. DNA for the CDR3: TGTGCCAGCAGTTCTGGACTTTACTCATCCTACGAGCAGTACTTC. Its protein is CASSSGLYSSYEQYF.

The chain uses TRBV19 and TRBJ1-3; no clear D. The germline V and J ends were trimmed by 5 bases and 0 bases, with 8 bases remaining between them. Germline CDR1 is LNHDA and CDR2 is SQIVND (reference sequence). This CDR3 comprises 14 residues. CDR3 region: CASSATTSGNTIYF. The CDR3 DNA reads TGTGCCAGTAGTGCAACAACCTCTGGAAACACCATATATTTT.

The rearrangement links TRBV5-4 to TRBJ2-7; maybe TRBD1 (5 bases). This CDR3 comprises 14 residues. The V and J ends lost 0 bases and 5 bases respectively, with 12 bases between them. Germline-derived CDR1 and CDR2 are SGHNT and YYREEE (reference sequence). Here the CDR3 DNA reads TGTGCCAGCAGCTTGGACTACAGGTCCCACGAGCAGTACTTC. As protein: CASSLDYRSHEQYF.

This chain links TRBV13 with TRBJ2-7, with 10 bases lining up with TRBD2. The V segment lost 5 bases and the J segment 2 bases; nucleotides outside the gene matches: 15. The CDR3 loop spans 18 amino acids. Germline V lookup: CDR1 PRHDT, CDR2 FYEKMQ (reference sequence). CDR3 nucleotides: TGTGCCAGCAGCCAACCGGGGGCCCCTGGACTAGCGGCCTACGAGCAGTACTTC. Its protein is CASSQPGAPGLAAYEQYF.

V usage is TRBV19 and J usage is TRBJ1-6; D is perhaps TRBD1 (6 bases). This CDR3 is 15 amino acids long. Germline-derived CDR1 and CDR2 are LNHDA and SQIVND (reference sequence). Trimming cost V 5 bases and J 6 bases, with 14 bases left between them. CDR3 protein: CASSPVQGSNSPLHF. The CDR3 nucleotides are TGTGCCAGTAGTCCCGTCCAGGGGAGTAATTCACCCCTCCACTTT.

This rearrangement joins TRBV25-1 to TRBJ2-7, with a weak D call TRBD2 (6 bases). Germline CDR1 reads MGHDK; CDR2 reads SYGVNS. Trimming removed 2 bases at V and 3 bases at J, with 17 bases between. There are 16 residues in the CDR3. CDR3 amino acids: CASSESPGVSNYEQYF. In nucleotides, the CDR3 is TGTGCCAGCAGTGAAAGTCCGGGAGTTTCTAACTACGAGCAGTACTTC.